This record covers a single T cell receptor beta chain. Its antigen is currently unknown. The source of the sample is a study of cytomegalovirus exposure and HLA in healthy donors. General study results and limits: An observed cluster of highly shared sequence variants was recorded as a likely sequencing artifact. Despite most TCR sequences being rare, some public TCRs occurred in many donors.

The CDR3 has 17 residues. Germline assignment: CDR1 SGHTS and CDR2 YDEGEE. J lost 4 bases, V lost 4 bases, and 12 bases had no gene match. PCR involved 60 Vbeta and 13 Jbeta primers. Profiled with immunoSEQ multiplex PCR; TCRdb holds only in-frame clones, not every one. The profile shows fewer than 150,000 clones, around 76% of them singletons. This clonotype was obtained from a man in his 60s in good health and CMV-seropositive. The chain has TRBV5-8 and TRBJ2-5, with 11 bases that match TRBD1. The specimen sequenced was PBMCs. The CDR3 nucleotides are TGTGCCAGCAGCCCAGGGACAGGGGGTTTCGGAGGAGAGACCCAGTACTTC. This codes for CASSPGTGGFGGETQYF. Based on the CDR3 plus reference TRBV5-8 and TRBJ2-5, the full variable domain is EAGVTQSPTHLIKTRGQQATLRCSPISGHTSVYWYQQALGLGLQFLLWYDEGEERNRGNFPPRFSGRQFPNYSSELNVNALELEDSALYLCASSPGTGGFGGETQYFGPGTRLLVL.